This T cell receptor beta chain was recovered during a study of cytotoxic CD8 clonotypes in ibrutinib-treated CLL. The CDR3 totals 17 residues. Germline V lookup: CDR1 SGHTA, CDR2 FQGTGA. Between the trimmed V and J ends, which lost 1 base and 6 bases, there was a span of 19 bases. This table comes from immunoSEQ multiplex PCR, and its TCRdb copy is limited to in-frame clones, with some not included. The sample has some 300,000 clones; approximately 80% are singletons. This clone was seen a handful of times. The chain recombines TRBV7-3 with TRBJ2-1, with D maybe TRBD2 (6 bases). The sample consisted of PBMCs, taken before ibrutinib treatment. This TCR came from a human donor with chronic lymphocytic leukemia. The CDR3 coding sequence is TGTGCCAGCAGCTTAATTCCCGTGGTTAGCGGCCTCAATGAGCAGTTCTTC. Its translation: CASSLIPVVSGLNEQFF.